This TCR beta chain was identified in a study of blood T cell repertoires in COVID-19. Original processing methods: Amplification from reference gene primers served as the basis for estimated nucleated cell counts. The method was immunoSEQ multiplex PCR; TCRdb's version includes in-frame clones alone and lacks a portion of them. V and J calls and clone size are as listed in that table; D and trimming were resolved from the DNA. The table records roughly 280,000 clones, about nine tenths of them present only once. Germline trimming cut 5 bases from V and 2 bases from J; bases unmatched to any gene: 13. This CDR3 comprises 17 residues. The V gene's germline CDR1 is LGHDT and CDR2 YNNKEL (reference sequence).

The sample comprised PBMCs or T cells enriched from blood (not recorded which). This chain connects TRBV3-1 (or the pseudogene TRBV3-2) to TRBJ2-3; TRBD1 agrees at 7 bases. The sequence was collected from a woman younger than 45 with acute COVID-19. CDR3 DNA: TGTGCCAGCAGCACTAACGCCGGGCAGGGGGTCACAGATACGCAGTATTTT. Residues: CASSTNAGQGVTDTQYF.